This T cell receptor (beta chain) was found in a study of identical twins. TCRdb called the 5' RACE reads again in MiXCR, with one record for every CDR3 protein. The sample contains some 250,000 distinct CDR3 sequences, 5.5% to 7.5% of which appear only once. The CDR3 loop spans 16 amino acids. Trimming removed 4 bases from V and 6 bases from J; junction bases left unmatched: 9. Germline CDR1 MGHRA, CDR2 YSYEKL. These data were likewise used in another study, on T cells expressing NK-cell markers.

Input material: CD8+ T cells sorted from blood. The TCR sequence derives from a woman between 18 and 30 years old in good health. The gene calls are TRBV4-1 and TRBJ1-6, with 7 bases matching TRBD1. CDR3 loop: CASSRGAGQSNSPLHF. CDR3 nucleotides: TGCGCCAGCAGCCGCGGGGCGGGACAGAGTAATTCACCCCTCCACTTT.